The following is a T cell receptor (beta chain) sequence with its context. The antigen this receptor binds is unknown. No base qualities exist here, and no much larger clone lies one base off it. Using the deep immunoSEQ assay, multiplex PCR amplified TCR CDR3 regions from genomic DNA. Extracted genomic DNA from each cell subset was spread evenly across all wells of several immunoSEQ 96-well plates, with each plate serving as a replicate. Each replicate PCR for sorted subsets received around 200 ng genomic DNA, equal to roughly 33,000 T cell genomes. Purified libraries were measured with a Qubit 3.0 fluorometer, size-checked on a Bioanalyzer 2100, and measured again with the KAPA Library Quantification kit. A separate single-read 150-cycle Illumina NextSeq 550 flow cell was used to sequence each immunoSEQ 96-well plate. As for how the authors treated the data: Because the immunoSEQ output included only junctional sequences and no quality scores, the filtering could not be the same as the filtering used for full-length reads. Sequences were annotated with PyIR, a Python wrapper for IgBLAST v1.9, and V/J genes and CDR3 were assigned using IMGT germline references. Any read was removed if the V/J assignment was weak (E-value above 1e-6), the CDR3 was missing, or the read contained stop codons, out-of-frame junctions, or ambiguous translated residues. V3J clonotypes were defined as sequences sharing an identical inferred V gene, J gene, and CDR3 amino acid sequence. The percentage overlap between two repertoires was calculated by dividing the number of shared unique clonotypes by the size of the smaller repertoire. Repertoire richness was assessed with RTK rarefaction, the Chao1 estimator, and Recon v2.1 estimates of unobserved clonotypes. OLGA was used to compute generation probabilities for all TCRbeta clonotypes that the gDNA method yielded from a handful of donors. TCRdb stores this immuneACCESS table with in-frame sequences only. Part of the clones is absent; in the studies checked, under half of the shortfall reflects unresolved V genes, and no reason is known for the rest. The V and J calls and clone size come from that table; D and trimming were worked out from the DNA. The sample table lists 2 million to 2.5 million clones, approximately 95% of them with a count of one. The ten largest clones capture less than 0.15% of the sample.

Donors were healthy HIV-negative adults with no recently reported acute infections or vaccinations. Every donor was a Caucasian adult living in Nashville, Tennessee, USA. CD4+ T cells were enriched by magnetic negative selection; naive cells were then positively selected on CD45RA, and the negative fraction formed the memory subset. After blood collection by leukapheresis, PBMCs were isolated using Ficoll-Histopaque density gradient centrifugation and then cryopreserved in the vapor phase of liquid nitrogen. Purity and quantity of every magnetically sorted T cell population were checked by analytical flow cytometry. Each sorted fraction had its genomic DNA isolated and then quantified by UV absorbance on a Nanodrop 2000c. These data belong to a study of shared clonotypes between healthy human individuals (TCRdb year 2020). About the full investigation: Three men and a couple of women, aged 18 to 49 years, made up the cohort. For each donor, CD4 naive and CD4 memory were each given three plates, CD8 naive was given two plates, and CD8 memory was given one plate. The study deeply sequenced blood TCR repertoires of about 5 healthy adults to estimate repertoire size and the extent of clonotype sharing between individuals. Different laboratories and diverse techniques were used to prepare libraries and sequence TCR repertoires, to increase sequencing depth and limit assay-specific biases. Per donor, leukapheresis produced somewhere between about 0.9 and 9.5 billion PBMCs.

Germline trimming amounts to 6 bases on V and 4 bases on J, with 5 as the count of junction bases outside the gene matches. The cysteine opens and the phenylalanine closes a CDR3 of 15 amino acids. The sequence is cut down to CDR3 DNA, 45 bases in frame from base 1. Via the germline V gene, CDR1 is MNHNS and CDR2 SASEGT. What the research found in general, with its limitations: Because the study included a small number of donors, the genetic and exposure-history diversity represented was limited. Estimated clonotype richness was generally larger for naive than for memory subsets. Sampling was restricted to blood, and TCR repertoires in tissues likely differ from the TCR repertoires found in blood. Across four donors, roughly 5% of naive CD4, approximately 3.5% of naive CD8, around 2.5% of memory CD4, and about 0.44% of memory CD8 clonotypes were shared. Incomplete sequencing was indicated by rarefaction of sorted-subset datasets, despite the large sequencing depth. Based on pairwise subsampling, the degree of clonotype sharing among donors was expected to be affected by sequencing depth. Higher generation probabilities were observed for clonotypes shared by all four sorted-subset donors than for non-shared clonotypes.

The V gene is TRBV6-1 and the J gene is TRBJ1-4; a stretch of 10 junction bases matches TRBD1. Sequenced: naive CD4+ T cells sorted from blood. This specimen's cell subset or site label, per the study, means: CD45RA+ positively selected. This clonotype originated in a man aged 18 to 35 in good health. At the DNA level, the sequence is TGTGCCAGCAGCTCCGGGACAGGGGTTAATGAAAAACTGTTTTTT. Its product reads: CASSSGTGVNEKLFF.